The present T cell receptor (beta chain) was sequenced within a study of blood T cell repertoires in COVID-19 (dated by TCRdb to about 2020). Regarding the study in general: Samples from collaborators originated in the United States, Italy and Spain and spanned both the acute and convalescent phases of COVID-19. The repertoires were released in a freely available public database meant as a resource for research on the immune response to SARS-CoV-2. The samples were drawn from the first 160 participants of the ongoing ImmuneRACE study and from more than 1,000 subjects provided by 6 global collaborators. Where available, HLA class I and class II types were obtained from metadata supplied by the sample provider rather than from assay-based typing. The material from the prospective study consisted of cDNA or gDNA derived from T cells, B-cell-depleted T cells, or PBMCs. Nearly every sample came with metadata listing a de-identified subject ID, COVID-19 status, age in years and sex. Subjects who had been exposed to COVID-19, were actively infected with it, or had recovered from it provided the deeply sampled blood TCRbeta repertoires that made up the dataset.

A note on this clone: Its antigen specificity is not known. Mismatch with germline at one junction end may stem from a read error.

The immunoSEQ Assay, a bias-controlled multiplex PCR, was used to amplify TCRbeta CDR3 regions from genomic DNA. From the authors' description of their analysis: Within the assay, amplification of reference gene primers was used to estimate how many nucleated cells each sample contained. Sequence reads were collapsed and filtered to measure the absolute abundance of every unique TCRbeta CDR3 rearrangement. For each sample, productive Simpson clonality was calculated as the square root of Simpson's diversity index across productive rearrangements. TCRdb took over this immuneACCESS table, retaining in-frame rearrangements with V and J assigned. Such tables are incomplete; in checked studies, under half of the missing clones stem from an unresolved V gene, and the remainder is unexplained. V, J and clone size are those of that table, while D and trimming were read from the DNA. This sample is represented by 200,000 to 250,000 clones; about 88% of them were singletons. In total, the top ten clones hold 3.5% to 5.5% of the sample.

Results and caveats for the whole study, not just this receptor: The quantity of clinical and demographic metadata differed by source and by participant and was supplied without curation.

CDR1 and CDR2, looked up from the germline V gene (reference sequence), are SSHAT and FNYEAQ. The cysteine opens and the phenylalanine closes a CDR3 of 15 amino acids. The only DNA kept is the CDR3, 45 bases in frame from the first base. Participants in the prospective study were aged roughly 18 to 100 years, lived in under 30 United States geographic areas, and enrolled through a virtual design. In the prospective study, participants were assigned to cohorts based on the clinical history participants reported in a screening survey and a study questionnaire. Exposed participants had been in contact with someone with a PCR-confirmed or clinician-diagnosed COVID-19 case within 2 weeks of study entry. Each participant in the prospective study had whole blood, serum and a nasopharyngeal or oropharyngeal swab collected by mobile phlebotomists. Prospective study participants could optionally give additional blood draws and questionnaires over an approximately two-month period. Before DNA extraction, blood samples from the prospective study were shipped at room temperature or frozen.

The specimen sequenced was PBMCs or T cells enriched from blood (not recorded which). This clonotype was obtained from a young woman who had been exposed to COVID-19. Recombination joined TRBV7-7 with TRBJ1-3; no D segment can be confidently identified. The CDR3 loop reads CASSLNYGSGNTIYF. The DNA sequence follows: TGTGCTAGCAGCCTAAATTATGGGTCGGGGAACACCATATATTTT.